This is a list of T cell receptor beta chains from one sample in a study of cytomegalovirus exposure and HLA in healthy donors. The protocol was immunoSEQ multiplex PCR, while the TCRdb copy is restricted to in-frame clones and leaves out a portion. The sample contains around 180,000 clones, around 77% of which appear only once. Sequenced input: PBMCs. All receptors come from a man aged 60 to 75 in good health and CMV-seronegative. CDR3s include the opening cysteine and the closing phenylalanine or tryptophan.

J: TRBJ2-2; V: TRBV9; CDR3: CASSFSGANTGELFF
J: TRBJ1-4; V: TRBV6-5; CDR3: CASSARLPRGEKLFF
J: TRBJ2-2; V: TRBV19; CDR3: CASTMGGPGGELFF
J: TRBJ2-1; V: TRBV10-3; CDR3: CAISESGQGINEQFF
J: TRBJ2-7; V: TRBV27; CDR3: CASSFLTSASSSYEQYF
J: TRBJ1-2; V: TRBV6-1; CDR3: CASSRDRGNYGYTF
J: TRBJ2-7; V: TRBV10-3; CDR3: CAIGTSGAYEQYF
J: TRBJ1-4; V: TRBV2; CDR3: CASRGTGDEKLFF
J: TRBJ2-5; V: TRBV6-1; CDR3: CASSEGGTGGYPETQYF
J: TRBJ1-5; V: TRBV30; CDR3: CAWSVQGGNQPQHF
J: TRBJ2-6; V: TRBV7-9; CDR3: CASSHGGLGQRSGANVLTF
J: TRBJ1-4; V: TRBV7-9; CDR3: CASSALTGGREKLFF
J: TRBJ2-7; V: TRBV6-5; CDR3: CASSYGRQGTYEQYF
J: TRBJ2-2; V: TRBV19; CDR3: CASSIGRTGVGTGELFF
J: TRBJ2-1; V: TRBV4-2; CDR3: CASSLLSAGGSTNEQFF
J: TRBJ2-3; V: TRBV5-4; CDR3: CASSFGTGGTYKRDTQYF
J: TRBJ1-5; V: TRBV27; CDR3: CASSHPGQPEHF
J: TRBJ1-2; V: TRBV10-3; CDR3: CAISEGQGNDYGYTF
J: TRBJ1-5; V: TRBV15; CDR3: CATGGTGAFNQPQHF
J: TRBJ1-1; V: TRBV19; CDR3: CASSLDRDTEAFF
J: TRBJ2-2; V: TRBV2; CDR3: CASSEMQAPWF
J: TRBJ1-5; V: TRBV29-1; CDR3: CSVSLAFNFVSWVSGRLSQPQNF
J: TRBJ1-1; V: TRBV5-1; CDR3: CASSGGTAVGTEAFF
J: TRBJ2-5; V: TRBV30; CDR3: CAWSGSGRSETQYF
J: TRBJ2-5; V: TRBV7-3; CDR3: CASTPGRSAGSTVGQETQYF
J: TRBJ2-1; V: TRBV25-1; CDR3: CASSGSSKQFF
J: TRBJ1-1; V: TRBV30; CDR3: CAWSISGTGGRDTEAFF
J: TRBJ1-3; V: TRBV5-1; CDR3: CASSLALGGRSGNTIYF
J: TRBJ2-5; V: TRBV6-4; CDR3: CASARDSQETQYF